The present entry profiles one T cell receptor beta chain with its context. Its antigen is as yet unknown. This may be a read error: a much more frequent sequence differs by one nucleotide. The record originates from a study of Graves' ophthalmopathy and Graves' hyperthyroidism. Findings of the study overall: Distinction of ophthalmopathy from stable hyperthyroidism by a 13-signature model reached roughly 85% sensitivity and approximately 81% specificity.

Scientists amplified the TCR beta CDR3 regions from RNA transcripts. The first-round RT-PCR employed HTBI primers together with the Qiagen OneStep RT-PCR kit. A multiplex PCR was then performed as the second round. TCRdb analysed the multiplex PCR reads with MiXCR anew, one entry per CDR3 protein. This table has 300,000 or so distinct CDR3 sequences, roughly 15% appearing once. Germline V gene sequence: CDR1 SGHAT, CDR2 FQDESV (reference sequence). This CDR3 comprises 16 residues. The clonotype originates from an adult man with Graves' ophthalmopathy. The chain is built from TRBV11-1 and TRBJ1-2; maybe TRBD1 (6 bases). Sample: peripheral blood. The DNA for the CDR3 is TGTGTCAGCAGCTTAGCCGGGACACAGAATAACTATGGCTACACCTTC. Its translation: CVSSLAGTQNNYGYTF.